Detailed here is one T cell receptor beta chain. This CDR3 spans 13 amino acids. The germline gives CDR1 MNHEY, CDR2 SVGAGI. Trimming cost V 2 bases and J 10 bases, with 13 bases left between them. The sample is drawn from a study of control samples from healthy donors and cancer patients. The method was immunoSEQ multiplex PCR; TCRdb's version includes in-frame clones alone and lacks a portion of them. Of about 130,000 clones listed, over 75% are singletons. Sequences were obtained from blood. The clonotype comes from a man aged 18 to 29 in good health. The chain links TRBV6-5 to TRBJ2-3; D tentatively fits TRBD1 or TRBD2 (5 bases each). CDR3 bases: TGTGCCAGCAGTTACCCTCCTAGCAGGGCGCAGTATTTT. As protein: CASSYPPSRAQYF.